Below, 9 T cell receptor beta chains from the same sample are listed, as sequenced in a study of Tregs in tolerant kidney transplant recipients (dated by TCRdb to about 2019). Per the publication, the time point label means: blood sample drawn before combined kidney and bone marrow transplant. The method was the immunoSEQ multiplex PCR assay. TCRdb retrieved this table from immuneACCESS and kept in-frame rearrangements only. Not all clones are present; in checked studies, unresolved V genes account for under half, and no reason is known for the remainder. In this sample the table shows 60,000 to 95,000 clones, around 98% of which occur a single time. In total, the top ten clones hold 0.56% of the sample. The input for sequencing was CD4+ T cells from blood, taken before the transplant. Receptor source: a human donor who received a combined kidney and bone marrow transplant.

This chain's CDR3 is CASTLTGLYGNTIYF. The CDR3 DNA reads TGTGCCAGCACGTTGACAGGGCTTTACGGAAACACCATATATTTT. The chain is built from TRBV28 and TRBJ1-3; 7 positions match TRBD1. The CDR3 sequence is 15 residues long. Germline V gene sequence: CDR1 MDHEN, CDR2 SYDVKM. The V and J ends lost 7 bases and 4 bases, in that order; junction bases with no gene match: 10. The variable domain in full, completed from reference TRBV28 and TRBJ1-3, reads DVKVTQSSRYLVKRTGEKVFLECVQDMDHENMFWYRQDPGLGLRLIYFSYDVKMKEKGDIPEGYSVSREKKERFSLILESASTNQTSMYLCASTLTGLYGNTIYFGEGSWLTVV.

The genes are TRBV6-5 and TRBJ2-7; possible D gene TRBD1, 5 bases. This CDR3 has 15 amino acids. CDR1 MNHEY and CDR2 SVGAGI come from the germline V gene. V lost 2 bases and J lost 2, with 13 bases in between. CDR3 nucleotide sequence: TGTGCCAGCAGTTACAACAGACAGCAAGCCTACGAGCAGTACTTC. Amino acids: CASSYNRQQAYEQYF.

The chain recombines TRBV5-6 with TRBJ2-6; D might be TRBD2 (6 bases). From germline, CDR1 is SGHDT and CDR2 YYEEEE. The CDR3 has 15 amino acids. The germline V and J ends were trimmed by 4 bases and 2 bases, with 10 bases remaining between them. CDR3: CASSPWGAGANVLTF. CDR3 DNA: TGTGCCAGCAGCCCATGGGGGGCTGGGGCCAACGTCCTGACTTTC.

The rearrangement links TRBV29-1 to TRBJ2-5; TRBD2 matches 9 bases. The CDR3 contains 14 residues. Germline-derived CDR1 and CDR2 are SQVTM and ANQGSEA. V was clipped by 7 bases and J by 1 base; unmatched bases: 7. The DNA for the CDR3 is TGCAGCGCCTTAGCGGGAGCTCTCCAAGAGACCCAGTACTTC. Translation: CSALAGALQETQYF.

This clone was detected once. V and J are TRBV5-6 and TRBJ1-2, with 12 bases fitting TRBD1. Per germline, CDR1 SGHDT and CDR2 YYEEEE. This CDR3 region has 17 residues. V was pared by 0 bases and J by 3 bases, with 6 bases of the junction left unmatched. The CDR3 nucleotides read TGTGCCAGCAGCTTGGTTGGGACAGGGGGCGGTGACTATGGCTACACCTTC. Its translation is CASSLVGTGGGDYGYTF.

This clone occurred once. The chain recombines TRBV5-1 with TRBJ2-1, with TRBD1 matching 9 bases. CDR1 is SGHRS, CDR2 YFSETQ, per germline. The CDR3 loop spans 16 amino acids. V shed 4 bases, J shed 3 bases, and the junction held 8 bases outside the gene matches. CDR3 in amino acids: CASSPSGGQGYNEQFF. In DNA, the CDR3 is TGCGCCAGCAGCCCATCAGGGGGACAGGGCTACAATGAGCAGTTCTTC.

A remark on this clone: Other DNA variants within this sample encode the same CDR3. The chain employs TRBV9 and TRBJ2-1, with a weak D call TRBD2 (6 bases). Germline assignment: CDR1 SGDLS and CDR2 YYNGEE. This CDR3 has 15 residues. The V and J ends lost 0 bases and 1 base respectively, with 8 bases between them. The CDR3 region is CASSVGRGSYNEQFF. For the CDR3, the DNA is TGTGCCAGCAGCGTAGGTCGGGGGTCCTACAATGAGCAGTTCTTC.

V usage is TRBV7-2 and J usage is TRBJ2-7, with D perhaps matching TRBD2 (6 bases). This CDR3 spans 15 amino acids. V gave up 2 bases and J gave up 3 bases, with 14 bases separating them. CDR1 is SGHTA, CDR2 FQGNSA, per germline. In DNA form, the CDR3 reads TGTGCCAGCAGCTTAAGGAGGGGAAATAACTACGAGCAGTACTTC. Translating it yields CASSLRRGNNYEQYF.

The J gene is TRBJ2-5, the V gene TRBV7-9; D is unresolved. The CDR3 contains 13 residues. Trimming left V 5 bases short and J 1 base short, with 8 bases between. Germline assignment: CDR1 SEHNR and CDR2 FQNEAQ (reference sequence). The DNA of the CDR3 is TGTGCCAGCAGCCCCCGGGTCCAAGAGACCCAGTACTTC. Protein: CASSPRVQETQYF. The full variable domain, with the rest looked up from reference TRBV7-9 and TRBJ2-5, is DTGVSQNPRHKITKRGQNVTFRCDPISEHNRLYWYRQTLGQGPEFLTYFQNEAQLEKSRLLSDRFSAERPKGSFSTLEIQRTEQGDSAMYLCASSPRVQETQYFGPGTRLLVL.